The present TCR beta chain was sequenced within a study of human T cells and chemical hapten exposure. Study-wide background: Sensitization used 2% DPC on approximately 2 cm by approximately 2 cm upper inner arm skin. Among samples, TCR yields varied mainly because of small differences in pooled library volume. Study-level results: TCRs exceeding a frequency of 1 in 1000 stayed unchanged under DPC sensitization.

Time point noted: pre-sensitization, week 0. Specified treatment: therapeutic diphenylcyclopropenone sensitization with weekly scalp DPC. The template was total RNA from unfractionated whole blood. CDR1 and CDR2 from the germline V gene are MNHNY and SVGAGI (reference sequence). After removal of 6 bases from V and 0 bases from J, the junction contained 4 bases not matched to a gene. This CDR3 has 16 residues. Details on this clonotype: Antigen: not known.

TCRdb called the RACE reads again in MiXCR, with one record for every CDR3 protein. In the table there are 40,000 or so distinct CDR3 sequences, over 9.5% of which are singletons. The sequencing used whole blood, collected in connection with sensitization to the hapten diphenylcyclopropenone (DPC). This receptor was taken from a man aged 25 to 45 with alopecia areata. Some clones in this sample may be carry-over from other donors' samples. This chain joins TRBV6-6 and TRBJ2-1; 11 positions agree with TRBD2. As DNA, the CDR3 is TGTGCCAGCAGCTCTGGACTAGCGGGCTCCTACAATGAGCAGTTCTTC. Encoded protein: CASSSGLAGSYNEQFF.